A selection of T cell receptor beta chains follows, all from one sample in a study of blood T cell repertoires in COVID-19. This table comes from immunoSEQ multiplex PCR, and its TCRdb copy is limited to in-frame clones, with some not included. The data hold a few hundred thousand clones, with around 87% observed a single time. Source material: PBMCs or T cells enriched from blood (not recorded which). All receptors come from a man aged 25-40 years who had recovered from COVID-19. Both conserved end residues are part of each CDR3. D genes are given only for firm matches. For some rows the clone size is stated as once, few or many, or as a class when expanded; others skip it.

V,size,J,D,DNA,CDR3
TRBV19,once,TRBJ1-1,NA,TGTGCCAGTAGTATAGCAGGATCGGGAATAGCTGAAGCTTTCTTT,CASSIAGSGIAEAFF
TRBV3-1/TRBV3-2,NA,TRBJ2-2,TRBD2,TGTGCCAGCAGCCAAGAGGGACTATCGAACACCGGGGAGCTGTTTTTT,CASSQEGLSNTGELFF
TRBV10-3,NA,TRBJ2-3,TRBD2,TGTGCCATCAGTGAGTCGAAAGCGGGAGGGTATGGCACAGATACGCAGTATTTT,CAISESKAGGYGTDTQYF
TRBV5-6,NA,TRBJ2-7,NA,TGTGCCAGCAGCTTGGTTGACACCTCCTACGAGCAGTACTTC,CASSLVDTSYEQYF
TRBV30,NA,TRBJ2-1,TRBD2,TGTGGGGGTAGGTTTAGCGGGAGTTTGAGCGATGAGCAGTTCTTC,CGGRFSGSLSDEQFF
TRBV25-1,NA,TRBJ2-3,TRBD1,TGTGCCAGCAGTGTACTGACGGGACAGGCAAACACAGATACGCAGTATTTT,CASSVLTGQANTDTQYF
TRBV24-1,NA,TRBJ2-1,TRBD1,TGTGCCACCAGTGACCCACAGGGGCGGCCCTACAATGAGCAGTTCTTC,CATSDPQGRPYNEQFF
TRBV28,NA,TRBJ2-1,NA,TGTGCCAGCAGTTTAGACAGGGCGGGGAATGAGCAGTTCTTC,CASSLDRAGNEQFF
TRBV28,once,TRBJ2-5,NA,TGTGCCAGCAGTTTCAGGGCAGACCAAGAGACCCAGTACTTC,CASSFRADQETQYF
TRBV5-8,NA,TRBJ2-1,TRBD2,TGTGCCAGCAGTCCCAGCGGGAGAGGTTTCGATGAGCAGTTCTTC,CASSPSGRGFDEQFF
TRBV18,once,TRBJ1-4,NA,TGTGCCAGCTCACCATTGCAGGCCCATAATGAAAAACTGTTTTTT,CASSPLQAHNEKLFF
TRBV6-5,once,TRBJ1-1,TRBD1,TGTGCCAGCAGTTCGGGACAGAATAAAGCTTTCTTT,CASSSGQNKAFF
TRBV7-2,NA,TRBJ1-2,TRBD1,TGTGCCAGCAGCTTAGGGACAGGCTATGGCTACACCTTC,CASSLGTGYGYTF
TRBV19,NA,TRBJ2-1,TRBD1,TGTGCCAGTAAGCATGGAGGACAGGTATACAATGAGCAGTTCTTC,CASKHGGQVYNEQFF
TRBV6-5,NA,TRBJ1-2,TRBD1,TGTGCCAGCAGTTCTTCAGGGGGGACGAACTATGGCTACACCTTC,CASSSSGGTNYGYTF
TRBV7-9,NA,TRBJ1-5,NA,TGTGCCAGCAGCTTAGGCCTGGGGAGTAATCAGCCCCAGCATTTT,CASSLGLGSNQPQHF
TRBV6-5,NA,TRBJ2-1,TRBD2,TGTGCCAGCAGTTACTCGGGGACTAGCCATAACAATGAGCAGTTCTTC,CASSYSGTSHNNEQFF
TRBV7-9,few,TRBJ2-2,NA,TGTGCCAGCAGCCTCGGGGTGAACACCGGGGAGCTGTTTTTT,CASSLGVNTGELFF